The source of this T cell receptor (beta chain) is a study of PD-L1 blockade in urothelial cancer. On the study more broadly: Blood analysis took place 3 weeks (second dose) and 6 weeks after treatment start.

V shed 6 bases and J 4 bases; nucleotides not matched to a gene: 4. The CDR3 runs 15 residues. CDR1 and CDR2 (germline): MRHNA, SNTAGT. Regarding time point: peripheral blood 6 weeks after treatment start. This table comes from immunoSEQ multiplex PCR, and its TCRdb copy is limited to in-frame clones, with some not included. The data show 24,000 or so clones, more than 70% seen once. Turning to this clone: Its matching antigen is unknown.

Study-level results: Tumor-linked clones in blood grew more by 3 weeks in durable-benefit patients.

Sequenced here: PBMCs, sampled around atezolizumab (anti-PD-L1) treatment. The genes are TRBV6-4 and TRBJ2-2; 11 bases map to TRBD1. This receptor was obtained from a man in his 70s with urothelial cancer. The CDR3 DNA follows: TGTGCCAGCAGAGGAGGGACAGGGGGCACCGGGGAGCTGTTTTTT. This sequence encodes CASRGGTGGTGELFF.